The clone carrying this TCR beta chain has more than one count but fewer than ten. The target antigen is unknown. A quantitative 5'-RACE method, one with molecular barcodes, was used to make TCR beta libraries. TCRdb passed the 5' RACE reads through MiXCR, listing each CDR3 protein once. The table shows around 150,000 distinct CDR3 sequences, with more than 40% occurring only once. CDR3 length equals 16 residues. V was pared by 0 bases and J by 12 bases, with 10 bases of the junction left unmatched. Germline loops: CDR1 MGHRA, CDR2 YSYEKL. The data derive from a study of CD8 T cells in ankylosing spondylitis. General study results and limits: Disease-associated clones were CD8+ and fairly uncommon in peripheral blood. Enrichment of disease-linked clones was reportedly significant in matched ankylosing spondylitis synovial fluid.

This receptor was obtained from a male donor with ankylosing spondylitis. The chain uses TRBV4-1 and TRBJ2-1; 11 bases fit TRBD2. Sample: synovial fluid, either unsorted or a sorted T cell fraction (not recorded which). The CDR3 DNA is TGCGCCAGCAGCCAAGATGGGGTAGCGGGAGGGTACAGGCAGTTCTTC. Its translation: CASSQDGVAGGYRQFF.